Reported below is one T cell receptor beta chain. The antigen is undetermined. Over chemoradiotherapy, repertoires were sampled more than once. CDR1 and CDR2 from the germline V gene are MDHEN and SYDVKM. V was pared by 3 bases and J by 2 bases, with 6 bases of the junction left unmatched. The length of the CDR3 is 16 residues. This specimen belongs to a study of chemoradiotherapy in HPV16-positive cancers. Study-level findings and limits: Candidate HPV-specific clones and E7-related TCR motifs grew in tumor during treatment. For HPV16-positive patients, expanding HPV-responsive T cells associated with longer recurrence-free survival.

Sequenced by immunoSEQ multiplex PCR; TCRdb stores in-frame clones only, minus some. The sample contains approximately 19,000 clones, about 90% of which appear only once. The chain links TRBV28 to TRBJ1-5; 8 nucleotides align to TRBD1. The starting material was blood, obtained from a patient who underwent chemoradiotherapy. The TCR comes from a human donor with HPV-associated anogenital cancer. CDR3 coding DNA: TGTGCCAGCAGTTTCACCAAGGACAGGGGCAATCAGCCCCAGCATTTT. It translates to CASSFTKDRGNQPQHF.